This T cell receptor beta chain was identified during a study of shared clonotypes between healthy human individuals. Findings and limits, study-wide: Measured sharing among donors was expected to vary with sequencing depth.

CDR3 length equals 14 residues. V lost 0 bases to trimming and J lost 8 bases, with 14 bases between them. Germline V lookup: CDR1 SGHRS, CDR2 YFSETQ. Regarding this clone: The antigen is unknown.

Assay execution took place at the deep level. TCRdb's table, derived via immunoSEQ multiplex PCR, lists solely in-frame clones and lacks some. The sample holds some 2,500,000 clones; approximately 93% are singletons and the top ten take 0.36%. The V and J genes are TRBV5-1 and TRBJ1-2; the D gene is possibly TRBD1 (6 bases). Sequenced input: naive CD4+ T cells from PBMCs. The subset here: CD45RA+ positively selected. This TCR derives from a man younger than 30 in good health. Some clones in this sample may be carry-over from other donors' samples. CDR3 DNA: TGCGCCAGCAGCTTGGATGACAGGTCGTTCGGCTACACCTTC. Protein: CASSLDDRSFGYTF.